A single sample is the source of the 20 T cell receptor beta chains below, sequenced in a study of Graves' ophthalmopathy and Graves' hyperthyroidism (dated 2018 in TCRdb). These reads were obtained on an Illumina HiSeq 2000. TCR beta CDR3 regions were amplified from RNA transcripts for repertoire sequencing. A first-round RT-PCR used HTBI primers with the Qiagen OneStep RT-PCR kit, followed by a second-round multiplex PCR, size selection and purification. TCRdb itself trimmed the public reads at Q25 with fastp, ran MiXCR and retained productive beta chains. CDR3 protein sequences are deduplicated, and each keeps its most common genes and DNA. Recorded for this sample are about 1.1 million distinct CDR3 sequences; 36% of them occurred a single time. Of the sample, 11% is held by the ten largest clones. The source material was peripheral blood or thyroid tissue (not recorded which). These receptors originate from an adult man with Graves' hyperthyroidism.

This clonotype was observed many times. V usage is TRBV5-6 and J usage is TRBJ2-5, with 8 bases lining up with TRBD2. In germline, CDR1 is SGHDT, CDR2 YYEEEE. The V segment lost 2 bases and the J segment 5 bases; nucleotides outside the gene matches: 14. This CDR3 has 17 residues. The CDR3 sequence is CASSFSSASGGKETQYF. The CDR3, as DNA: TGTGCCAGCAGCTTTTCGTCCGCGAGCGGGGGCAAGGAGACCCAGTACTTC.

Many counts were recorded for this clonotype. V and J are TRBV12-3 or TRBV12-4 and TRBJ1-2, with D uncertain. V was trimmed by 4 bases and J by 8 bases, leaving 8 bases between them. The CDR3 sequence is 11 residues long. Here the CDR3 DNA reads TGTGCCAGCAGTTCGGTGTGGGGCTACACCTTC. Its protein product is CASSSVWGYTF.

The chain recombines TRBV2 with TRBJ1-4; D is unresolved. The germline V gene encodes CDR1 SNHLY and CDR2 FYNNEI. Trimming cost V 8 bases and J 12 bases, with 13 bases left between them. The CDR3 extends over 11 amino acids. CDR3 sequence: CASAPWEELFF. For the CDR3, the DNA is TGTGCCAGCGCGCCTTGGGAAGAACTGTTTTTT.

This clonotype came up many times. The chain is built from TRBV29-1 and TRBJ1-5; 8 positions agree with TRBD1. This CDR3 contains 13 residues. In germline, CDR1 is SQVTM, CDR2 ANQGSEA. V trimming: 6 bases; J trimming: 4 bases; junction bases outside the gene matches: 5. In DNA form, the CDR3 reads TGCAGCGTCAAACAGGGGGATAATCAGCCCCAGCATTTT. It encodes CSVKQGDNQPQHF.

This clonotype was seen repeatedly, ten times or more. The V and J genes are TRBV7-9 and TRBJ2-7; 8 bases line up with TRBD2. V gave up 4 bases and J gave up 0 bases; unmatched junction bases: 8. This CDR3 comprises 16 residues. Germline V gives CDR1 SEHNR, CDR2 FQNEAQ (reference sequence). In DNA form, the CDR3 reads TGTGCCAGCAGCTCACTAGCGGCCCAAAGCTCCTACGAGCAGTACTTC. It translates to CASSSLAAQSSYEQYF.

V and J are TRBV15 and TRBJ1-2; D is perhaps TRBD1 (5 bases). Germline V lookup: CDR1 LNHNV, CDR2 YYDKDF (reference sequence). Trimming left V 6 bases short and J 6 bases short, with 14 bases between. This CDR3 has 13 residues. The CDR3, as DNA: TGTGCCACCAGGATGATAGGGGAGGATGGCTACACCTTC. This encodes CATRMIGEDGYTF.

This clonotype has at least ten counts. The genes are TRBV29-1 and TRBJ1-1; 7 bases agree with TRBD1. CDR1 is SQVTM, CDR2 ANQGSEA, per germline. Trimming took 7 bases from V and 4 from J; bases not matched to a gene: 3. This CDR3 contains 11 residues. CDR3 in amino acids: CSGGTVTEAFF. The DNA of the CDR3 is TGCAGCGGGGGGACAGTCACTGAAGCTTTCTTT.

This clonotype was seen ten or more times. V is TRBV29-1 and J is TRBJ2-5; D uncertain. Looked up from germline, CDR1 is SQVTM and CDR2 is ANQGSEA. The V and J ends lost 4 bases and 3 bases respectively, with 9 bases between them. The CDR3 loop spans 12 amino acids. The CDR3 DNA is TGCAGCGTTGGCGTAGGAAAAGAGACCCAGTACTTC. This codes for CSVGVGKETQYF.

J is TRBJ1-1 and V is TRBV5-1; D is uncertain. The CDR3 covers 11 residues. Germline V lookup: CDR1 SGHRS, CDR2 YFSETQ. V dropped 5 bases and J dropped 4 bases, with 6 bases sitting between them. CDR3 in amino acids: CASRPTTEAFF. CDR3 coding DNA: TGCGCCAGCAGACCTACCACTGAAGCTTTCTTT.

There are many counts of this clonotype. The chain has TRBV7-8 and TRBJ1-5; 12 nucleotides agree with TRBD1. This CDR3 is built from 16 residues. After removal of 4 bases from V and 7 bases from J, the junction contained 8 bases not matched to a gene. CDR1 is SGHVS, CDR2 FQNEAQ, per germline. CDR3 sequence (DNA): TGTGCCAGCAGCTCCAATCCGGGACAGGGGGCCCAGCCCCAGCATTTT. Translated: CASSSNPGQGAQPQHF. The whole variable domain, remainder taken from reference TRBV7-8 and TRBJ1-5, is GAGVSQSPRYKVAKRGQDVALRCDPISGHVSLFWYQQALGQGPEFLTYFQNEAQLDKSGLPSDRFFAERPEGSVSTLKIQRTQQEDSAVYLCASSSNPGQGAQPQHFGDGTRLSIL.

The rearrangement links TRBV25-1 to TRBJ2-7; maybe TRBD1 (5 bases). V was shortened by 4 bases and J by 2 bases, with 18 bases between the two germline ends. Germline lookup yields CDR1 MGHDK and CDR2 SYGVNS. The CDR3 covers 16 residues. CDR3: CASSGPRTLAPYEQYF. The CDR3 DNA follows: TGTGCCAGCAGTGGACCGAGGACACTTGCCCCCTACGAGCAGTACTTC.

This chain joins TRBV3-1 and TRBJ1-2, with D unresolved. Trimming stripped 0 bases from V and 2 bases from J, with 13 bases between. The germline gives CDR1 LGHDT, CDR2 YNNKEL (reference sequence). This CDR3 is 16 amino acids long. The CDR3 DNA follows: TGTGCCAGCAGCCAAGATTCGACGGGGTCGAACTATGGCTACACCTTC. It codes for CASSQDSTGSNYGYTF.

This clonotype was observed a few times. The V gene is TRBV6-1, the J gene TRBJ1-2; TRBD1 might be the D (5 bases). Germline V gene lookup returns CDR1 MNHNS and CDR2 SASEGT. V lost 6 bases, J lost 4 bases, and 12 bases lay in between. The CDR3 has 13 residues. CDR3 sequence: CASSEQGSYGYTF. CDR3 DNA: TGTGCCAGCAGCGAGCAGGGAAGCTATGGCTACACCTTC.

The chain carries TRBV29-1 and TRBJ2-7; D remains unclear. V lost 7 bases and J 1 base, leaving 20 bases between the germline ends. Germline V gives CDR1 SQVTM, CDR2 ANQGSEA. This CDR3 has 15 amino acids. The CDR3, as DNA: TGCAGCGCCTCCTTCTTAAAGGGCCGATCCTACGAGCAGTACTTC. Translation: CSASFLKGRSYEQYF.

This clonotype was detected a few times. The chain has TRBV6-5 and TRBJ2-7; D uncertain. The CDR3 has 15 residues. CDR1 is MNHEY and CDR2 is SVGAGI in the germline V gene. V was shortened by 6 bases and J by 8 bases, with 23 bases between the two germline ends. CDR3 region: CASRTQAIDLAKQYF. DNA of the CDR3: TGTGCCAGCAGAACACAAGCAATCGACTTGGCTAAGCAGTACTTC.

The V gene is TRBV20-1, the J gene TRBJ2-5; D is uncertain. The end of the DNA is better explained by TRBJ2-4, so the J call may be wrong. Germline V gives CDR1 DFQATT, CDR2 SNEGSKA (reference sequence). The CDR3 consists of 12 residues. The CDR3 coding sequence is TGCAGTGCTAGAGAGGGCATAGACATTCAGTACTTC. This translates into CSAREGIDIQYF.

This clonotype was seen repeatedly, ten times or more. The chain has TRBV20-1 and TRBJ1-2; 9 bases are a match to TRBD1. This CDR3 has 13 amino acids. Germline CDR1 and CDR2: DFQATT and SNEGSKA (reference sequence). V lost 5 bases and J lost 4; bases outside the gene matches: 5. CDR3 region: CSASGQGPYGYTF. For the CDR3, the DNA is TGCAGTGCTTCCGGACAGGGGCCCTATGGCTACACCTTC.

This clonotype was observed at least ten times. The chain combines TRBV2 with TRBJ2-7, with D maybe TRBD2 (5 bases). This CDR3 spans 14 amino acids. CDR1 is SNHLY, CDR2 FYNNEI, per germline. V was shortened by 1 base and J by 6 bases, with 13 bases between the two germline ends. CDR3 sequence (DNA): TGTGCCAGCAGTGAAGTCTGGGGAGTTACCGAGCAGTACTTC. The encoded protein is CASSEVWGVTEQYF. The full variable domain, with the rest looked up from reference TRBV2 and TRBJ2-7, is EPEVTQTPSHQVTQMGQEVILRCVPISNHLYFYWYRQILGQKVEFLVSFYNNEISEKSEIFDDQFSVERPDGSNFTLKIRSTKLEDSAMYFCASSEVWGVTEQYFGPGTRLTVT.

The chain has TRBV3-1 and TRBJ2-5; D tentatively fits TRBD1 or TRBD2 (5 bases each). This CDR3 contains 14 residues. Germline CDR1 reads LGHDT; CDR2 reads YNNKEL (reference sequence). The V gene lost 7 bases and the J gene lost 1 base, with 13 bases spanning the gap. The CDR3 is CASNMAGGQETQYF. In DNA form, the CDR3 reads TGTGCCAGCAACATGGCTGGGGGCCAAGAGACCCAGTACTTC.

The chain has TRBV4-1 and TRBJ2-5; no definite D call. From germline, CDR1 is MGHRA and CDR2 YSYEKL. This CDR3 contains 14 residues. Trimming left V 1 base short and J 9 bases short, with 15 bases between. CDR3 bases: TGCGCCAGCAGCCAAGTTGCAGGTAGTGAGGCCCAGTACTTC. It codes for CASSQVAGSEAQYF.